The text below deals with one T cell receptor beta chain. These data are taken from a study of control samples from healthy donors and cancer patients. Measured with immunoSEQ multiplex PCR; TCRdb has only the in-frame clones, and not every one. The table has 100,000 or so clones, just over 90% seen once; the top ten hold 0.92%. Sequencing used blood. The receptor was derived from a woman in her twenties or thirties in good health.

CDR3 in amino acids: CASSYATPPMNTEAFF. The CDR3 DNA reads as TGTGCCAGCAGCTACGCAACGCCCCCAATGAACACTGAAGCTTTCTTT. V gene TRBV5-5 combines with J gene TRBJ1-1; no firm D call. Trimming stripped 3 bases from V and 0 bases from J, with 15 bases between. Per the germline V gene, CDR1 is SGHKS and CDR2 is YYEKEE (reference sequence). The CDR3 length is 16 residues.